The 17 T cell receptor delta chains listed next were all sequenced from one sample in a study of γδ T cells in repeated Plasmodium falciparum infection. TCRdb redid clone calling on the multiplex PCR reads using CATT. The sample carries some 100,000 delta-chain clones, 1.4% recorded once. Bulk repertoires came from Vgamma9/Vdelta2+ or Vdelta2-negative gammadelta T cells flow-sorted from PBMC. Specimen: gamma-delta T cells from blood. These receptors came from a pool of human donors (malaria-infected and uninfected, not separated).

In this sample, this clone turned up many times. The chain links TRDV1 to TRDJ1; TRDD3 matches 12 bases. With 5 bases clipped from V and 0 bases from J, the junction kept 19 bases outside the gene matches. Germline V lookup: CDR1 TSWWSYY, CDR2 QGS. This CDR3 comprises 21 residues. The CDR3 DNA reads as TGTGCTCTTGGGCCAACCGCCCGAGCCCACTGGGGGATACCGTACACCGATAAACTCATCTTT. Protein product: CALGPTARAHWGIPYTDKLIF.

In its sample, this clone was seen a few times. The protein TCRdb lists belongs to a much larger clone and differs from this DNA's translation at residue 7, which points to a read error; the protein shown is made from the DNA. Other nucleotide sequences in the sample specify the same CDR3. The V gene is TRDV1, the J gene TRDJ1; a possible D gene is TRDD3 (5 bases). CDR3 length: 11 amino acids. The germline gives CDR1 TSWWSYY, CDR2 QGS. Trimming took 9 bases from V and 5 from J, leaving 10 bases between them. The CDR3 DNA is TGTGCTCTCCTCATACGGGATAAACTCATCTTT. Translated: CALLIRDKLIF.

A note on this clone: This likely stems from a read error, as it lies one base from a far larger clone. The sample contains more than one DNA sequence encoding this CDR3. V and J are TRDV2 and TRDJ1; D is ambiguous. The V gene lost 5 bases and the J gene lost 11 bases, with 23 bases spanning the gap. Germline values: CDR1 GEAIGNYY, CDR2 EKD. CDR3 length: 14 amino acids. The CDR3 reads CACVPGTEALKLIF. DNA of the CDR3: TGTGCCTGTGTCCCAGGTACTGAGGCCCTAAAGCTCATCTTT.

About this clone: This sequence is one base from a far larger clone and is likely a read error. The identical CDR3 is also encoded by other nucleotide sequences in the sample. CDR3 in DNA: TGTGCTCTTGGGGATCCGTTGGGTCCTACAAAATCTACTGGGGGACTAAACACCGATAAACTCATCTTC. Its translation is CALGDPLGPTKSTGGLNTDKLIF. No J gene was named, though the V gene is TRDV1; the D segment call TRDD3 is taken from the table without a DNA check. Per the germline V gene, CDR1 is TSWWSYY and CDR2 is QGS. The CDR3 consists of 23 residues.

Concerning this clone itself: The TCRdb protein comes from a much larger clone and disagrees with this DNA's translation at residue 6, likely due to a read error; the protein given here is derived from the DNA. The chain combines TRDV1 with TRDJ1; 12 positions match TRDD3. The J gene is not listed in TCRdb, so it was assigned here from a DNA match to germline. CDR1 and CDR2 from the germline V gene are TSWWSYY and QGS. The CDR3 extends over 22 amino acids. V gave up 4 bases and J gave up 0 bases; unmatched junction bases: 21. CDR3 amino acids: CALGGGAPPNWGILFNTDKLIF. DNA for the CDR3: TGTGCTCTTGGGGGAGGAGCACCCCCTAACTGGGGGATACTCTTCAACACCGATAAACTCATCTTT.

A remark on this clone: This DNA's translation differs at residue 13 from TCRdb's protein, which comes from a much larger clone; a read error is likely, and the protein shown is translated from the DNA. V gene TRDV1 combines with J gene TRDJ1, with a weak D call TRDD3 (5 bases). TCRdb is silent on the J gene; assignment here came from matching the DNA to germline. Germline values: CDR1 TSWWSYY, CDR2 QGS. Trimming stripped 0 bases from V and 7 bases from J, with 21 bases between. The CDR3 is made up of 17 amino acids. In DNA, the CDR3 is TGTGCTCTTGGGGAACTCAGGCCCGGCGGGGGCCACTCTAAACTCATCTTT. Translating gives CALGELRPGGGHSKLIF.

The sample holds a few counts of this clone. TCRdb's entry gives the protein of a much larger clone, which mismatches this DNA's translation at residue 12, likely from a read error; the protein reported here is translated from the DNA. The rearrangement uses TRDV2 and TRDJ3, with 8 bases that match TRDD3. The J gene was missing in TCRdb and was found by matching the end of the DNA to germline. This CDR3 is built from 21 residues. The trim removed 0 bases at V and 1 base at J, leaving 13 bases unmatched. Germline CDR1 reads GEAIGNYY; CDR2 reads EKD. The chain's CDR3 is CACDTVDGGSLHSWDTRQMFF. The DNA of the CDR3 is TGTGCCTGTGACACCGTTGATGGGGGATCCTTACATTCCTGGGACACCCGACAGATGTTTTTC.

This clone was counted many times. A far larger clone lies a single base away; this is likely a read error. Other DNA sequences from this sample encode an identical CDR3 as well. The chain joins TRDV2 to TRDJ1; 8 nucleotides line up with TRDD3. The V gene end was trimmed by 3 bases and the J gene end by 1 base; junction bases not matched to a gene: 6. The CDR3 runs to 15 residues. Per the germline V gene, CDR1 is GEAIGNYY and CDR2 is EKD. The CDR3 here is CACDPLGDTTDKLIF. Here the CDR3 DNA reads TGTGCCTGTGACCCCCTGGGGGACACCACCGATAAACTCATCTTT.

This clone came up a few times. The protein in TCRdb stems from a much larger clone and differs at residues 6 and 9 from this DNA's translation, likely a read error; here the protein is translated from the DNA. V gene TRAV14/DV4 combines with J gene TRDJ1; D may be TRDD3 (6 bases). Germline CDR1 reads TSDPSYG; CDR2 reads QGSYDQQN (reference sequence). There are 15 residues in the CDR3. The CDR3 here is CSSTGRSSCTDKLIF. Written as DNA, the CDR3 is TGTTCCTCAACTGGGAGATCTTCGTGCACCGATAAACTCATCTTT.

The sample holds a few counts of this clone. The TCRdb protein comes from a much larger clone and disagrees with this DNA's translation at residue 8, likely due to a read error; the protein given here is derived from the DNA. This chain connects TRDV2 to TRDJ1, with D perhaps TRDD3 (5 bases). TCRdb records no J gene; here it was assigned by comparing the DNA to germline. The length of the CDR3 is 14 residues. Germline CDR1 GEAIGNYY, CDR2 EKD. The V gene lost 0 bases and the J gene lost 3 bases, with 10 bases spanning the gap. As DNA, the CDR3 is TGTGCCTGTGACACCATAGGGGAGGCCGATAAACTCATCTTT. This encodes CACDTIGEADKLIF.

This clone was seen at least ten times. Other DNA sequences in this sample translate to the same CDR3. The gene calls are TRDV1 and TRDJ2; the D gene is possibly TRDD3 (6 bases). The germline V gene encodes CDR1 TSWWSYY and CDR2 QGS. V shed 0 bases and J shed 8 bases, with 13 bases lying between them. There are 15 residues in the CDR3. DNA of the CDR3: TGTGCTCTTGGGGAACTCCCGGGGATGTCGGCACAACTCTTCTTT. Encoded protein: CALGELPGMSAQLFF.

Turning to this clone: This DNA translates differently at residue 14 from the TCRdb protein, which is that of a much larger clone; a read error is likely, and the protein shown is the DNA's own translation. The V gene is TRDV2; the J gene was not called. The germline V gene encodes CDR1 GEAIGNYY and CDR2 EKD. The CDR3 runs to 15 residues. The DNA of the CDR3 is TGTGCCTGTGACACCGGAGGGTTCTACACCGATAAACTCACCTTT. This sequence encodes CACDTGGFYTDKLTF.

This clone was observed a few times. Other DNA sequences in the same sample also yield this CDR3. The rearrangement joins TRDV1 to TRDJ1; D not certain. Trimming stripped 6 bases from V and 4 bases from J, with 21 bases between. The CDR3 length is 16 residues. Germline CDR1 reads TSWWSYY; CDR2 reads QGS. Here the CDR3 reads CALGGTSPPTNDKLIF. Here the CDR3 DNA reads TGTGCTCTTGGTGGTACTTCGCCACCAACCAACGATAAACTCATCTTT.

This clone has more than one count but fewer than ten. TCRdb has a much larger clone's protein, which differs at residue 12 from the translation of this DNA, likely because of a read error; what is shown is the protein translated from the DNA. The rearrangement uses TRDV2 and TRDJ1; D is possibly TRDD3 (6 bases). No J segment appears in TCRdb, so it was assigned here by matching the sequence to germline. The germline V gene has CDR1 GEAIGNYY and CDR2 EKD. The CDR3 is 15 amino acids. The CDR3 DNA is TGTGCCTGTGACACCGGGGATGCGTACACCGATAGACTCATCTTT. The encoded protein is CACDTGDAYTDRLIF.

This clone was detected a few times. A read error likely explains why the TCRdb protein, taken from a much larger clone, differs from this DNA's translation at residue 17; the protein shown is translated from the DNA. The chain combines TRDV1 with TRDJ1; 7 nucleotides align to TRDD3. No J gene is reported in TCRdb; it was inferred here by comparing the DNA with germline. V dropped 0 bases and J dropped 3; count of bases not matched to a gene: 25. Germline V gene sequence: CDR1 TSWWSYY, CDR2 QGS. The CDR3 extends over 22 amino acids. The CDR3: CALGELFFRDSVGDRRADKLIF. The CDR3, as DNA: TGTGCTCTTGGGGAACTATTTTTTAGGGATTCAGTTGGGGATAGGAGAGCCGATAAACTCATCTTT.

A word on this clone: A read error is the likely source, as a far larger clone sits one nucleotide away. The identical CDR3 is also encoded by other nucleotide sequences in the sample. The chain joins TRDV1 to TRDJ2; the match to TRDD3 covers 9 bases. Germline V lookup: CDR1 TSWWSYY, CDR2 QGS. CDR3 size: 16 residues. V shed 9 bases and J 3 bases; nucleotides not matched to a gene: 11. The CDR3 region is CALKTGGDTLTAQLFF. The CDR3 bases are TGTGCTCTCAAGACGGGTGGGGATACGCTGACAGCACAACTCTTCTTT.

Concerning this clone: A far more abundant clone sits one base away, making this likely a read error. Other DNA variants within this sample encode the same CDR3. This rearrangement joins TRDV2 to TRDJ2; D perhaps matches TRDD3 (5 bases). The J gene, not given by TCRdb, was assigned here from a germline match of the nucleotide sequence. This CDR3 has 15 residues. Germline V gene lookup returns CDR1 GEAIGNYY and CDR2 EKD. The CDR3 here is CACDTVGSMTAQLFF. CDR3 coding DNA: TGTGCCTGCGACACCGTGGGATCTATGACAGCACAACTCTTCTTT.